The rows below give T cell receptor beta chains drawn from one sample of a study of cytomegalovirus exposure and HLA in healthy donors. Using immunoSEQ multiplex PCR, the repertoire was profiled, and TCRdb retains in-frame clones only, with some absent. The table lists 150,000 to 200,000 clones, just under 80% of them singletons, with about 13% in the top ten. The specimen was PBMCs. Receptors originate from a woman aged 45-65 years in good health and CMV-seropositive. The CDR3 runs from the conserved cysteine through the conserved F or W. Each record gives: J gene, D gene, clone size, CDR3 length, V gene, CDR3 DNA, CDR3 protein. The D gene is left open where the match is weak. The size entry is marked missing in some rows and otherwise reads once, few, many or a size class.

>TRBJ2-7|TRBD1|-|16|TRBV15
TGTGCCACCAGCAGAGAACCACGGACAGGGATCAACGAGCAGTACTTC
CATSREPRTGINEQYF
>TRBJ2-3|-|-|15|TRBV27
TGTGCCAGCAGTTTAGAGGGTGGTTTCACAGATACGCAGTATTTT
CASSLEGGFTDTQYF
>TRBJ2-6|-|medium-sized|16|TRBV30
TGTGCCTCCCCACTTTATGCGGGCTCTGGGGCCAACGTCCTGACTTTC
CASPLYAGSGANVLTF
>TRBJ1-2|TRBD1|-|16|TRBV5-4
TGTGCCAGCAGCTTGGGGACAGGGGGCGGCAACTATGGCTACACCTTC
CASSLGTGGGNYGYTF
>TRBJ2-3|-|-|12|TRBV6-1
TGTGCCAGCAGGGGAGTTGGAGATACGCAGTATTTT
CASRGVGDTQYF
>TRBJ1-1|TRBD1|-|16|TRBV27
TGTGCCACCAGCCCTGCAGGGGGCGAATACGGAACTGAAGCTTTCTTT
CATSPAGGEYGTEAFF
>TRBJ2-2|-|-|13|TRBV5-4
TGTGCCAGCAGCCCCGGGGTTACCGGGGAGCTGTTTTTT
CASSPGVTGELFF
>TRBJ2-2|-|once|14|TRBV19
TGTGCCAGTAGTTCTGCGGGACCATACGGGGAGCTGTTTTTT
CASSSAGPYGELFF
>TRBJ2-7|-|-|15|TRBV15
TGTGCCACCAGCAGAGAAGTGGGGGAGGCCTACGAGCAGTACTTC
CATSREVGEAYEQYF
>TRBJ1-2|TRBD1|-|16|TRBV6-6
TGTGCCAGCAGTCAGACCGACAGGGGCGCTCACTATGGCTACACCTTC
CASSQTDRGAHYGYTF
>TRBJ2-7|-|-|12|TRBV13
TGTGCCAGCAGCTTCGGCCAGGGTGAGCAGTACTTC
CASSFGQGEQYF
>TRBJ2-5|-|-|18|TRBV5-5
TGTGCCAGCAGCTTGGCACAGAGGGGGAGAAGCCTTCAAGAGACCCAGTACTTC
CASSLAQRGRSLQETQYF
>TRBJ1-2|-|-|14|TRBV5-6
TGTGCCAGCAGCACACTATTTTCTAACTATGGCTACACCTTC
CASSTLFSNYGYTF
>TRBJ1-3|-|-|12|TRBV7-6
TGTGCCAGCAGCCTTGGAGGGGCCACCATATATTTT
CASSLGGATIYF
>TRBJ1-5|TRBD1|-|17|TRBV4-1
TGCGCCAGCAGCCAAGAGGGCGGCAGGGGGGTAGAGCAGCCCCAGCATTTT
CASSQEGGRGVEQPQHF
>TRBJ1-2|-|-|13|TRBV2
TGTGCCAGCAGTGAAGGGACAGCCTATGGCTACACCTTC
CASSEGTAYGYTF
>TRBJ2-6|TRBD1|-|17|TRBV10-3
TGTGCCACCACGTCCGGACAGGGGCCACCTGGGGCCAACGTCCTGACTTTC
CATTSGQGPPGANVLTF
>TRBJ1-2|-|-|14|TRBV30
TGTGCCTGGAGTCCCCGACGGCGGAACTATGGCTACACCTTC
CAWSPRRRNYGYTF
>TRBJ2-3|-|-|15|TRBV25-1
TGTGCCAGCAGTGAGTGGAGTAAGGGGTCAGATACGCAGTATTTT
CASSEWSKGSDTQYF
>TRBJ2-3|-|-|18|TRBV15
TGTGCCACCAGCAGACGAGGTGGGCTAGCGACCCGCCCTCAGGAGCAGTATTTT
CATSRRGGLATRPQEQYF
>TRBJ2-1|TRBD2|few|15|TRBV19
TGTGCCAGTAAGAAGAGCGGGGGCCCCTACAATGAGCAGTTCTTC
CASKKSGGPYNEQFF
>TRBJ1-2|-|-|16|TRBV5-4
TGTGCCAGCAGCTATCGAGCCCAGGTGCGGGGGGATGGCTACACCTTC
CASSYRAQVRGDGYTF
>TRBJ2-3|TRBD2|-|17|TRBV2
TGTGCCAGCAGCAGACTAGCGGGGGAGACTAGCACAGATACGCAGTATTTT
CASSRLAGETSTDTQYF
>TRBJ2-1|-|-|14|TRBV5-1
TGCGCCAGCAGGCTTGAGGGCGGTTACAATGAGCAGTTCTTC
CASRLEGGYNEQFF
>TRBJ2-3|-|few|15|TRBV5-1
TGCGCCAGCAGCCGGGGGAGCGGAGCTACAGATACGCAGTATTTT
CASSRGSGATDTQYF
>TRBJ1-1|-|-|14|TRBV15
TGTGCCACCAGCAGAATGACCGCGGGAACTGAAGCTTTCTTT
CATSRMTAGTEAFF
>TRBJ1-2|-|-|11|TRBV20-1
TGCAGTTATATTTTATCAGGTGGCTACACCTTC
CSYILSGGYTF
>TRBJ2-3|TRBD2|-|15|TRBV5-1
TGCGCCAGCAGCTTGTCCGGGGGAGGGGCAGATACGCAGTATTTT
CASSLSGGGADTQYF
>TRBJ2-1|TRBD2|-|17|TRBV15
TGTGCCACCAGCAGAGACCCCGCTAGCGGGGCCTACAATGAGCAGTTCTTC
CATSRDPASGAYNEQFF
>TRBJ1-3|-|once|17|TRBV29-1
TGCAGCGTTGAGATAAACCTATCAGCGACGGGTGGAAACACCATATATTTT
CSVEINLSATGGNTIYF
>TRBJ1-2|TRBD1|-|14|TRBV5-1
TGCGCCAGCAGCCTGACCGGGACAGGGAACGGCTACACCTTC
CASSLTGTGNGYTF
>TRBJ1-1|-|-|16|TRBV7-9
TGTGCCAGCAGCTTTTACGGCGGGTGGGGAAACACTGAAGCTTTCTTT
CASSFYGGWGNTEAFF
>TRBJ2-7|TRBD2|-|14|TRBV29-1
TGCAGCGTTTACCAGCGGGGGGGCCGGAACGAGCAGTACTTC
CSVYQRGGRNEQYF
>TRBJ1-4|-|-|14|TRBV5-1
TGCGCCAGCAGCCGGCGGCAGGGGAATGAAAAACTGTTTTTT
CASSRRQGNEKLFF
>TRBJ1-5|TRBD1|-|14|TRBV5-6
TGTGCCAGCAGCTTGAGGGGGCTGAGGCAGCCCCAGCATTTT
CASSLRGLRQPQHF
>TRBJ1-5|-|-|15|TRBV6-1
TGTGCCAGCAGTGAAGGGACAATTAGCAATCAGCCCCAGCATTTT
CASSEGTISNQPQHF
>TRBJ1-5|-|once|13|TRBV5-8
TGTGCCAGCAGCATGGACATCAATCAGCCCCAGCATTTT
CASSMDINQPQHF
>TRBJ2-3|TRBD1|-|14|TRBV10-3
TGTGCCATCAGGACCGGGACAGGAGACGCAAGGCAGTATTTT
CAIRTGTGDARQYF
>TRBJ1-5|-|-|15|TRBV29-1
TGCAGCGTTGTGATGGGGTCGGGGGGCGAGCAGCCCCAGCATTTT
CSVVMGSGGEQPQHF
>TRBJ2-7|-|-|16|TRBV4-1
TGCGCCAGCAGCCAAGCCCACGGGACATATTCCTACGAGCAGTACTTC
CASSQAHGTYSYEQYF
>TRBJ2-2|-|-|15|TRBV7-6
TGTGCCAGCAGCTTAACATTGCCGAACACCGGGGAGCTGTTTTTT
CASSLTLPNTGELFF
>TRBJ2-7|-|-|13|TRBV6-5
TGTGCCAGCAGTTACGGGCAGAGCTACGAGCAGTACTTC
CASSYGQSYEQYF
>TRBJ2-2|TRBD1|-|15|TRBV5-1
TGCGCCAGCAGCGGTTGGCAGGGGGCCACCGGGGAGCTGTTTTTT
CASSGWQGATGELFF
>TRBJ2-2|-|-|15|TRBV7-3
TGTGCCAGCAGCCCGTGGGGGGATAACACCGGGGAGCTGTTTTTT
CASSPWGDNTGELFF
>TRBJ2-2|TRBD1|-|14|TRBV27
TGTGCCAGCAGTTTGACAGGGGGCACCGGGGAGCTGTTTTTT
CASSLTGGTGELFF
>TRBJ2-5|-|-|12|TRBV13
TGTGCCAGCAGCTTAGGTGCGGAGACCCAGTACTTC
CASSLGAETQYF
>TRBJ1-2|TRBD1|-|13|TRBV7-9
TGCGCCAGCAGCGAGGGACAGGTCTATGGCTACACCTTC
CASSEGQVYGYTF
>TRBJ1-3|TRBD1|-|15|TRBV30
TGTGCCTGGAGGACAGGGGGACTCTCTGGAAACACCATATATTTT
CAWRTGGLSGNTIYF
>TRBJ2-2|-|-|15|TRBV5-3
TGTGCCAGAAGCTTAACCAGGGTTGGCACCGGGGAGCTGTTTTTT
CARSLTRVGTGELFF
>TRBJ2-1|-|-|11|TRBV7-9
TGTGCCAGCAGCTTCGGAGGTGAGCAGTTCTTC
CASSFGGEQFF
>TRBJ1-3|-|-|15|TRBV7-9
TGTTCCAGCAGCTTAGGCTGGGGAGCGGGAAACACCATATATTTT
CSSSLGWGAGNTIYF
>TRBJ1-4|-|-|12|TRBV27
TGTGCCAGCACCCACAGTCCCGAAAAACTGTTTTTT
CASTHSPEKLFF
>TRBJ1-2|-|once|13|TRBV7-3
TGTGCCAGCAGCTTAACTCCAGGGGCTGGCTACACCTTC
CASSLTPGAGYTF